The present entry profiles one T cell receptor (beta chain) with its context. This entry comes from a study of control samples from healthy donors and cancer patients. Clones were sequenced by immunoSEQ multiplex PCR, and TCRdb holds only the in-frame ones, with some missing. Of more than 70,000 clones listed, about nine tenths were seen once; the top ten hold roughly 0.92%. There are 15 residues in the CDR3. Trimming removed 5 bases from V and 5 bases from J; junction bases left unmatched: 8. Germline loops: CDR1 SEHNR, CDR2 FQNEAQ (reference sequence). The rearrangement uses TRBV7-9 and TRBJ2-2; 7 bases map to TRBD1. The TCR was taken from a woman in her 30s in good health. What was sequenced was blood. The CDR3 here is CASSVFTGVTGELFF. CDR3 coding DNA: TGTGCCAGCAGCGTATTTACAGGGGTAACCGGGGAGCTGTTTTTT.